The rows below give T cell receptor beta chains drawn from one sample of a study of blood T cell repertoires in COVID-19. Clones were read by immunoSEQ multiplex PCR, and TCRdb kept only the in-frame ones, dropping some. The sample shows about 34,000 clones, 93% of them seen only once. Sequenced sample: peripheral blood. The receptors originated from a human donor in a cohort sampled during active COVID-19. Each CDR3 is given with its conserved first and last residue. The size of a clone is reported for some rows only, either as once, few or many, or as a class for expanded clones.

clone_size: -; v_call: TRBV2; j_call: TRBJ1-1; cdr3_aa: CASTDRVAAQEAFF
clone_size: -; v_call: TRBV19; j_call: TRBJ2-3; cdr3_aa: CASSEDSGHTDTQYF
clone_size: -; v_call: TRBV19; j_call: TRBJ2-7; cdr3_aa: CASSAGTGRYEQYF
clone_size: -; v_call: TRBV6-1; j_call: TRBJ2-2; cdr3_aa: CASSAASGLVPGELFF
clone_size: -; v_call: TRBV28; j_call: TRBJ1-2; cdr3_aa: CASTLIEGPQGAGYGYTF
clone_size: -; v_call: TRBV28; j_call: TRBJ2-6; cdr3_aa: CASRSSGANVLTF
clone_size: -; v_call: TRBV18; j_call: TRBJ1-1; cdr3_aa: CASSFKAGEDTEAFF
clone_size: -; v_call: TRBV18; j_call: TRBJ2-3; cdr3_aa: CASSPTRQGTDTQYF
clone_size: -; v_call: TRBV15; j_call: TRBJ2-1; cdr3_aa: CATSRDFQGYYNEQFF
clone_size: -; v_call: TRBV10-3; j_call: TRBJ1-5; cdr3_aa: CAISESGQGAGQPQHF
clone_size: -; v_call: TRBV3-1/TRBV3-2; j_call: TRBJ1-4; cdr3_aa: CASSQARAGEKLFF
clone_size: -; v_call: TRBV29-1; j_call: TRBJ2-7; cdr3_aa: CSVVRGNSYEQYF
clone_size: -; v_call: TRBV6-2/TRBV6-3; j_call: TRBJ2-1; cdr3_aa: CASSYITESSNNEQFF
clone_size: -; v_call: TRBV27; j_call: TRBJ1-5; cdr3_aa: CASSVGQGANQPQHF
clone_size: -; v_call: TRBV5-6; j_call: TRBJ2-7; cdr3_aa: CASRVSRWYEQYF
clone_size: -; v_call: TRBV5-1; j_call: TRBJ1-1; cdr3_aa: CASSLFTGGTEAFF
clone_size: -; v_call: TRBV5-1; j_call: TRBJ2-1; cdr3_aa: CASSPGLGLVYNEQFF
clone_size: -; v_call: TRBV5-1; j_call: TRBJ1-1; cdr3_aa: CASSLVGAQSEAFF
clone_size: -; v_call: TRBV6-5; j_call: TRBJ2-1; cdr3_aa: CASSYSGGGYNEQFF
clone_size: -; v_call: TRBV4-1; j_call: TRBJ2-7; cdr3_aa: CASSLAGGPYEQYF
clone_size: -; v_call: TRBV7-8; j_call: TRBJ1-1; cdr3_aa: CASSPTGTGTEAFF
clone_size: -; v_call: TRBV13; j_call: TRBJ2-7; cdr3_aa: CASSVSGGGLAVGGLYF
clone_size: -; v_call: TRBV4-1; j_call: TRBJ1-1; cdr3_aa: CASRYLAEAFF
clone_size: -; v_call: TRBV7-2; j_call: TRBJ1-1; cdr3_aa: CASSTQGLGMNTEAFF
clone_size: -; v_call: TRBV14; j_call: TRBJ2-7; cdr3_aa: CASSQDFYSGATYEQYF
clone_size: -; v_call: TRBV7-9; j_call: TRBJ2-1; cdr3_aa: CASSSRGEQFF
clone_size: -; v_call: TRBV28; j_call: TRBJ2-1; cdr3_aa: CASSLPLTAISYNEQFF
clone_size: -; v_call: TRBV5-5; j_call: TRBJ1-1; cdr3_aa: CASSSSKEDREKAFF
clone_size: -; v_call: TRBV28; j_call: TRBJ2-5; cdr3_aa: CASTPLAEGGETQYF
clone_size: -; v_call: TRBV3-1/TRBV3-2; j_call: TRBJ1-1; cdr3_aa: CASSRTGWSLVEAFF
clone_size: -; v_call: TRBV3-1/TRBV3-2; j_call: TRBJ2-5; cdr3_aa: CASSQAGTVQETQYF
clone_size: -; v_call: TRBV19; j_call: TRBJ2-3; cdr3_aa: CASSIDSWTRTDTQYF
clone_size: -; v_call: TRBV24-1; j_call: TRBJ2-3; cdr3_aa: CATSETGTSVAPDTQYF
clone_size: -; v_call: TRBV28; j_call: TRBJ2-3; cdr3_aa: CASSARGDTQYF
clone_size: -; v_call: TRBV5-1; j_call: TRBJ2-2; cdr3_aa: CASSLAGELFF
clone_size: -; v_call: TRBV9; j_call: TRBJ2-5; cdr3_aa: CASSDRTSVETQYF
clone_size: -; v_call: TRBV5-1; j_call: TRBJ1-1; cdr3_aa: CASSFTGVWTEAFF
clone_size: once; v_call: TRBV20-1; j_call: TRBJ2-7; cdr3_aa: CSVPTSYEQYF
clone_size: -; v_call: TRBV7-2; j_call: TRBJ2-1; cdr3_aa: CASSLRTSGGKNEQFF
clone_size: -; v_call: TRBV30; j_call: TRBJ2-5; cdr3_aa: CAWSPPGGGRETQYF
clone_size: -; v_call: TRBV7-8; j_call: TRBJ1-4; cdr3_aa: CASSLEGPLPNEKLFF
clone_size: few; v_call: TRBV19; j_call: TRBJ1-5; cdr3_aa: CASREQGQPQHF
clone_size: -; v_call: TRBV5-1; j_call: TRBJ2-7; cdr3_aa: CASSLGQASYEQYF